These 8 T cell receptor beta chains were all obtained from the same sample, sequenced in a study of molecular identifiers for immune sequencing clone quantification. Via MiXCR, TCRdb re-called the PCR reads, giving one row per CDR3 protein. This sample has hundreds of thousands of distinct CDR3 sequences, with roughly 27% found just once. Sequenced material: naive CD8+ T cells from blood, with Jurkat cell RNA spiked in. Subset in this sample: FACS-sorted CD8+CD4-CCR7+CD45RA+ naive T cells. The receptor set was obtained from a human donor in good health. Some libraries in this study had Jurkat cell RNA spiked in.

In its sample, this clonotype was seen a few times. The chain has TRBV19 and TRBJ2-7; D may be TRBD1 (6 bases). Germline CDR1 is LNHDA and CDR2 is SQIVND (reference sequence). V was trimmed by 5 bases and J by 6 bases, leaving 17 bases between them. The CDR3 spans 14 residues. In DNA, the CDR3 is TGTGCCAGTAGTCTTACAGGGCGCCTCTCCGAGCAGTACTTC. This translates into CASSLTGRLSEQYF.

The CDR3 protein is CASSQALAASYNEQFF. CDR3 in DNA: TGCGCCAGCAGCCAAGCTCTTGCCGCTTCCTACAATGAGCAGTTCTTC. This chain links TRBV4-3 with TRBJ2-1; D is uncertain. Germline values: CDR1 LGHNA, CDR2 YSLEER. V was clipped by 1 base and J by 1 base, with 11 bases between them. This CDR3 has 16 amino acids.

This clonotype was detected ten times or more. The chain uses TRBV7-8 and TRBJ2-3; D is possibly TRBD1 or TRBD2 (5 bases each). CDR1 and CDR2 (germline): SGHVS, FQNEAQ. Between the trimmed V and J ends, which lost 5 bases and 10 bases, there was a span of 10 bases. The CDR3 is made up of 11 amino acids. In nucleotides, the CDR3 is TGTGCCAGCAGCGTTGGGGGTGCGCAGTATTTT. Translated: CASSVGGAQYF.

In its sample, this clonotype was seen many times. The chain uses TRBV14 and TRBJ2-3; perhaps D is TRBD1 or TRBD2 (6 bases each). The V and J ends lost 4 bases and 2 bases respectively, with 16 bases between them. CDR3 length equals 16 residues. The germline CDR1 and CDR2 sequences are SGHDN and FVKESK. Here the CDR3 DNA reads TGTGCCAGCAGCCGAAAAGGGGGAGGTACCACAGATACGCAGTATTTT. It translates to CASSRKGGGTTDTQYF.

The table lists this clonotype with many counts. The V call is TRBV7-2, the J call TRBJ1-1; D not certain. Per the germline V gene, CDR1 is SGHTA and CDR2 is FQGNSA. Trimming took off 4 bases at V and 1 base at J, with 7 bases between the two ends. The CDR3 runs 13 residues. CDR3 nucleotide sequence: TGTGCCAGCAGCTCCAGTGGGAACACTGAAGCTTTCTTT. Protein product: CASSSSGNTEAFF.

This clonotype was counted between two and nine times. The chain joins TRBV21-1 to TRBJ1-4. TRBV21-1 is a pseudogene. CDR3 length: 16 residues. The CDR3 here is CVSSSHPQGPGEKLFF. The CDR3 nucleotides read TGTGTCAGCAGCTCTCACCCGCAGGGACCTGGAGAAAAACTGTTTTTT.

The chain links TRBV28 to TRBJ1-1; 7 positions agree with TRBD1. The germline CDR1 and CDR2 sequences are MDHEN and SYDVKM. After removal of 6 bases from V and 4 bases from J, the junction contained 11 bases not matched to a gene. CDR3 length: 15 residues. The chain's CDR3 is CASRKRQGGGTEAFF. CDR3 sequence (DNA): TGTGCCAGCAGAAAGAGACAGGGAGGAGGCACTGAAGCTTTCTTT.

This clonotype was seen a handful of times. The chain joins TRBV6-2 or TRBV6-3 to TRBJ2-3, with D unclear. In germline, CDR1 is MNHEY, CDR2 SVGEGT. V was cut by 6 bases and J by 0 bases, with 13 bases left in between. This CDR3 has 15 amino acids. CDR3 amino acids: CASSLHGASTDTQYF. The CDR3 nucleotides read TGTGCCAGCAGCCTCCATGGAGCTAGCACAGATACGCAGTATTTT.